One sample yielded the 23 T cell receptor beta chains listed below, sequenced in a study of CD8 T cells in ankylosing spondylitis. TCRdb reprocessed the 5' RACE reads via MiXCR and lists one record per CDR3 protein. The repertoire holds 160,000 or so distinct CDR3 sequences, 9.8% seen once, with about 14% in the top ten. Sample: blood, either unsorted or a sorted T cell fraction (not recorded which). These receptors all come from a female donor with ankylosing spondylitis or in good health (not recorded which).

There are many counts of this clonotype. The CDR3 bases are TGTGCCAGCAGCTTAGACCCCAATCAGCCCCAGCATTTT. As protein: CASSLDPNQPQHF. This chain joins TRBV7-6 and TRBJ1-5, with D unclear. The CDR3 totals 13 residues. The germline V gene encodes CDR1 SGHVS and CDR2 FNYEAQ. V lost 1 base and J lost 3, with 4 bases in between.

Here the CDR3 DNA reads TGTGCCAGCAGCTTAGTAGCGGCCTCCTACAATGAGCAGTTCTTC. Translation gives CASSLVAASYNEQFF. The chain has TRBV7-8 and TRBJ2-1; a possible D gene is TRBD2 (6 bases). Germline V gene sequence: CDR1 SGHVS, CDR2 FQNEAQ. This CDR3 is 15 amino acids long. Trimming pared 1 base from V and 0 bases from J, leaving 7 bases between. Complete variable domain (other parts from reference TRBV7-8 and TRBJ2-1): GAGVSQSPRYKVAKRGQDVALRCDPISGHVSLFWYQQALGQGPEFLTYFQNEAQLDKSGLPSDRFFAERPEGSVSTLKIQRTQQEDSAVYLCASSLVAASYNEQFFGPGTRLTVL.

V usage is TRBV9 and J usage is TRBJ2-7, with 10 bases identical to TRBD2. Trimming at V came to 4 bases and at J to 0 bases, leaving 4 bases not matched to a gene. Germline-derived CDR1 and CDR2 are SGDLS and YYNGEE. CDR3 length: 15 residues. The CDR3: CASSMASGGSYEQYF. The CDR3 DNA is TGTGCCAGCAGCATGGCTAGCGGGGGCTCCTACGAGCAGTACTTC.

The table lists this clonotype with many counts. The chain couples TRBV7-9 to TRBJ1-6, with D perhaps TRBD1 (5 bases). Germline values: CDR1 SEHNR, CDR2 FQNEAQ (reference sequence). Trimming cost V 4 bases and J 9 bases, with 16 bases left between them. The CDR3 covers 15 residues. The CDR3 is CASSSSGFRGSPLHF. CDR3 DNA: TGTGCCAGCAGCTCCTCAGGGTTTAGAGGTTCACCCCTCCACTTT.

In this sample, this clonotype turned up many times. The chain is built from TRBV12-3 or TRBV12-4 and TRBJ2-3; 11 nucleotides align to TRBD2. The CDR3 extends over 20 amino acids. V trimming: 3 bases; J trimming: 2 bases; junction bases outside the gene matches: 16. As DNA, the CDR3 is TGTGCCAGCAGTTTGATAGCCCCGACTAGCGGGGCGGATCTCACAGATACGCAGTATTTT. Translated: CASSLIAPTSGADLTDTQYF.

This clonotype was counted ten times or more. The chain couples TRBV7-9 to TRBJ2-7; D ambiguous. V lost 5 bases to trimming and J lost 5 bases, with 10 bases between them. CDR1 and CDR2 (germline): SEHNR, FQNEAQ (reference sequence). The CDR3 loop spans 12 amino acids. The CDR3 is CASSPKGDEQYF. CDR3 nucleotide sequence: TGTGCCAGCAGCCCCAAGGGCGACGAGCAGTACTTC.

A few counts support this clonotype. The chain employs TRBV29-1 and TRBJ2-6; tentative D call: TRBD2 (5 bases). The V gene's germline CDR1 is SQVTM and CDR2 ANQGSEA. The CDR3 is made up of 16 amino acids. The V gene lost 0 bases and the J gene lost 0 bases, with 9 bases spanning the gap. CDR3 nucleotide sequence: TGCAGCGTTGAAGAGATCGGGGACTCTGGGGCCAACGTCCTGACTTTC. Protein sequence: CSVEEIGDSGANVLTF.

CDR3 residues: CASSWTGLDNEQFF. DNA of the CDR3: TGCGCCAGCAGCTGGACAGGGCTCGACAATGAGCAGTTCTTC. The rearrangement uses TRBV5-1 and TRBJ2-1, with 8 bases fitting TRBD1. V shed 3 bases, J shed 5 bases, and the junction held 4 bases outside the gene matches. Germline CDR1 is SGHRS and CDR2 is YFSETQ. The CDR3 totals 14 residues.

Only a few counts were recorded for this clonotype. The chain is built from TRBV19 and TRBJ2-5, with a possible D match to TRBD1 (6 bases). Germline CDR1 and CDR2: LNHDA and SQIVND (reference sequence). The V end was cut by 6 bases, the J end by 4 bases, with 24 bases between. The CDR3 has 17 amino acids. The CDR3 spells CASSLSPEDFRGETQYF. CDR3 DNA sequence: TGTGCCAGTAGCCTCTCACCGGAGGACTTCAGGGGAGAGACCCAGTACTTC.

The rearrangement joins TRBV28 to TRBJ1-2; D is ambiguous. Germline loops: CDR1 MDHEN, CDR2 SYDVKM. V lost 2 bases, J lost 3 bases, and 13 bases lay in between. The CDR3 sequence is 15 residues long. CDR3 in DNA: TGTGCCAGCAGTTTAAGAGGAAACCCCTACTATGGCTACACCTTC. This codes for CASSLRGNPYYGYTF.

This clonotype was observed many times. A read error may account for a junction end that differs from germline. The chain couples TRBV5-1 to TRBJ2-1; 9 nucleotides align to TRBD1. CDR1 SGHRS and CDR2 YFSETQ come from the germline V gene. This CDR3 is 14 amino acids long. CDR3 DNA sequence: TGCGCCAGCAGCTCGGGGACAGGGTACAACGAGCAGTTCTTC. Amino acid sequence: CASSSGTGYNEQFF. The variable domain in full, with the rest retrieved from reference TRBV5-1 and TRBJ2-1, is KAGVTQTPRYLIKTRGQQVTLSCSPISGHRSVSWYQQTPGQGLQFLFEYFSETQRNKGNFPGRFSGRQFSNSRSEMNVSTLELGDSALYLCASSSGTGYNEQFFGPGTRLTVL.

This rearrangement joins TRBV5-1 to TRBJ1-1, with TRBD1 matching 8 bases. The CDR3 is made up of 16 amino acids. CDR1 SGHRS and CDR2 YFSETQ come from the germline V gene. The V segment lost 0 bases and the J segment 1 base; nucleotides outside the gene matches: 5. CDR3 protein: CASSLAGTGQNTEAFF. In DNA, the CDR3 is TGCGCCAGCAGCTTGGCAGGGACAGGCCAGAACACTGAAGCTTTCTTT.

The chain employs TRBV10-3 and TRBJ2-5; TRBD1 aligns across 12 bases. Per germline, CDR1 ENHRY and CDR2 SYGVKD. The V gene end was trimmed by 4 bases and the J gene end by 5 bases; junction bases not matched to a gene: 5. CDR3 length equals 15 residues. CDR3 bases: TGTGCCATCAGTGGTGGGACAGGGGGCAGGGAGACCCAGTACTTC. It encodes CAISGGTGGRETQYF.

The genes are TRBV28 and TRBJ2-2; D possibly corresponds to TRBD1 (5 bases). Deletions cut 6 bases from V and 6 bases from J, with 8 bases between. CDR1 is MDHEN and CDR2 is SYDVKM in the germline V gene. There are 12 residues in the CDR3. In DNA, the CDR3 is TGTGCCAGCAGACAGGCTTCCGGGGAGCTGTTTTTT. The encoded protein is CASRQASGELFF. The full variable domain, in which reference TRBV28 and TRBJ2-2 provide the parts outside the CDR3, is DVKVTQSSRYLVKRTGEKVFLECVQDMDHENMFWYRQDPGLGLRLIYFSYDVKMKEKGDIPEGYSVSREKKERFSLILESASTNQTSMYLCASRQASGELFFGEGSRLTVL.

This clonotype has a handful of counts. The chain joins TRBV6-1 to TRBJ2-7; tentative D call: TRBD2 (5 bases). CDR1 is MNHNS and CDR2 is SASEGT in the germline V gene. V was cut by 3 bases and J by 4 bases, with 13 bases left in between. This CDR3 has 14 amino acids. CDR3 DNA: TGTGCCAGCAGTGATTGGGCGGGCCCTTACGAGCAGTACTTC. Protein: CASSDWAGPYEQYF.

This chain links TRBV6-2 or TRBV6-3 with TRBJ2-7, with 7 positions matching TRBD1. CDR3 length: 15 amino acids. Germline values: CDR1 MNHEY, CDR2 SVGEGT. V lost 5 bases and J lost 5; bases outside the gene matches: 12. The CDR3 DNA reads as TGTGCCAGCAGTCCCTCGAGAGAGACAGGGAACGAGCAGTACTTC. Its protein is CASSPSRETGNEQYF.

Only a few counts were recorded for this clonotype. The CDR3 spells CASGTGSGLDEQYF. As DNA, the CDR3 is TGTGCCAGCGGGACAGGATCGGGGCTTGACGAGCAGTACTTC. The V call is TRBV6-1, the J call TRBJ2-7; TRBD1 matches at 8 bases. Germline lookup yields CDR1 MNHNS and CDR2 SASEGT. This CDR3 region has 14 residues. V was clipped by 8 bases and J by 5 bases; unmatched bases: 11.

This clonotype was seen only a few times. This chain connects TRBV20-1 to TRBJ2-7, with D uncertain. The V and J ends lost 0 bases and 3 bases respectively, with 9 bases between them. This CDR3 comprises 13 residues. CDR1 is DFQATT and CDR2 is SNEGSKA in the germline V gene (reference sequence). In nucleotides, the CDR3 is TGCAGTGCTAGAGATCAGAGAGACTACGAGCAGTACTTC. Its protein product is CSARDQRDYEQYF.

This rearrangement joins TRBV7-9 to TRBJ2-1; TRBD2 agrees at 7 bases. Germline CDR1 SEHNR, CDR2 FQNEAQ (reference sequence). V lost 1 base, J lost 8 bases, and 8 bases stayed unmatched. This CDR3 region has 15 residues. The CDR3 DNA follows: TGTGCCAGCAGCTTAGGGCTAGCGGCCGGGGATGAGCAGTTCTTC. It yields the protein CASSLGLAAGDEQFF.

The chain has TRBV3-1 and TRBJ2-7, with 11 bases that match TRBD1. V gave up 0 bases and J gave up 4 bases; unmatched junction bases: 11. Germline-derived CDR1 and CDR2 are LGHDT and YNNKEL (reference sequence). The CDR3 sequence is 18 residues long. CDR3 sequence: CASSQERVFGQGAYEQYF. The DNA of the CDR3 is TGTGCCAGCAGCCAAGAGAGAGTCTTTGGACAGGGGGCATACGAGCAGTACTTC.

The J gene is TRBJ2-7, the V gene TRBV20-1, with D unresolved. The length of the CDR3 is 11 residues. Germline V gene data show CDR1 as DFQATT and CDR2 as SNEGSKA (reference sequence). The V and J ends lost 2 bases and 3 bases respectively, with 5 bases between them. The CDR3 loop is CSARNVYEQYF. The CDR3 nucleotides read TGCAGTGCTAGAAACGTCTACGAGCAGTACTTC.

The V gene is TRBV11-3, the J gene TRBJ2-1; no firm D call. Per the germline V gene, CDR1 is SGHNT and CDR2 is YENEEA. V was trimmed by 5 bases and J by 5 bases, leaving 16 bases between them. The length of the CDR3 is 15 residues. The CDR3 nucleotides read TGTGCCAGCAGCGGAGCCCAGGTCTCGGACAATGAGCAGTTCTTC. It yields the protein CASSGAQVSDNEQFF.

This chain links TRBV20-1 with TRBJ2-3; 9 nucleotides match TRBD2. Germline V gene lookup returns CDR1 DFQATT and CDR2 SNEGSKA (reference sequence). The trim removed 6 bases at V and 2 bases at J, leaving 12 bases unmatched. The CDR3 totals 16 residues. The CDR3 spells CSALGGSGGFTDTQYF. CDR3 bases: TGCAGTGCCTTGGGGGGTAGCGGGGGTTTCACAGATACGCAGTATTTT.